The next 27 T cell receptor beta chains were all read from a single sample in a study of blood T cell repertoires in COVID-19. Assay: immunoSEQ multiplex PCR; the TCRdb copy retains only in-frame clones and omits some. The table has about 260,000 clones, around nine tenths seen once. Sequenced material: peripheral blood. All receptors derive from a man aged 35 to 55 who had recovered from COVID-19.

CDR3 sequence reads: CASSPDSYEQYF. In nucleotides, the CDR3 is TGTGCCAGCAGTCCCGACAGCTACGAGCAGTACTTC. The chain couples TRBV12-3 or TRBV12-4 to TRBJ2-7, with a tentative D call TRBD1 (5 bases). This CDR3 spans 12 amino acids. Deletions cut 5 bases from V and 3 bases from J, with 8 bases between.

J is TRBJ2-3 and V is TRBV19; TRBD2 matches 8 bases. Losses at the gene ends were 1 base for V and 7 bases for J; bases not matched to a gene: 10. The CDR3 length is 16 residues. Germline V CDR1 and CDR2: LNHDA, SQIVND (reference sequence). The CDR3 region has the DNA TGTGCCAGTAGTATAGGTTCGGGGGGGTTGGGATATACGCAGTATTTT. Its protein product is CASSIGSGGLGYTQYF.

V and J are TRBV5-1 and TRBJ1-6; 7 bases map to TRBD1. CDR1 SGHRS and CDR2 YFSETQ come from the germline V gene. V gave up 6 bases and J gave up 7 bases; unmatched junction bases: 13. The CDR3 sequence is 16 residues long. CDR3 nucleotides: TGCGCCAGCACCCCGACCGGGGCAGGGGGAAATTCACCCCTCCACTTT. Its protein product is CASTPTGAGGNSPLHF.

In this sample, this clone turned up once. The DNA of the CDR3 is TGTGCCAGCAGCTTAGGCGGGGGGGCATCGTACGAGCAGTACTTC. Translated: CASSLGGGASYEQYF. The chain combines TRBV7-2 with TRBJ2-7, with 9 bases identical to TRBD2. The CDR3 sequence is 15 residues long. J was trimmed by 4 bases and V by 1 base; bases with no gene match: 5. The germline CDR1 and CDR2 sequences are SGHTA and FQGNSA.

J is TRBJ2-2 and V is TRBV9; 9 bases align to TRBD2. The CDR3 runs 14 residues. J gave up 8 bases and V 1 base, and 3 bases lay outside the gene matches. Germline V CDR1 and CDR2: SGDLS, YYNGEE. The CDR3: CASSVPSGAGELFF. CDR3 nucleotide sequence: TGTGCCAGCAGCGTACCTAGCGGGGCTGGGGAGCTGTTTTTT.

This clone was counted once. The rearrangement uses TRBV7-9 and TRBJ1-3; D is possibly TRBD1 (5 bases). Trimming removed 2 bases at V and 4 bases at J, with 15 bases between. Germline CDR1 and CDR2: SEHNR and FQNEAQ (reference sequence). This CDR3 has 16 residues. CDR3 residues: CASSLQGNLRGNTIYF. As DNA, the CDR3 is TGTGCCAGCAGCTTACAGGGAAACCTCCGCGGAAACACCATATATTTT.

V gene TRBV7-2 combines with J gene TRBJ1-3, with D possibly being TRBD1 (6 bases). Germline CDR1 is SGHTA and CDR2 is FQGNSA. Trimming removed 1 base at V and 0 bases at J, with 10 bases between. This CDR3 region has 16 residues. CDR3 in amino acids: CASSLELTGSGNTIYF. The CDR3 DNA sequence: TGTGCCAGCAGCTTAGAGTTGACAGGCTCTGGAAACACCATATATTTT.

This rearrangement joins TRBV6-1 to TRBJ2-5; TRBD2 agrees at 10 bases. Germline CDR1 is MNHNS and CDR2 is SASEGT. There are 17 residues in the CDR3. J lost 5 bases, V lost 2 bases, and 11 bases had no gene match. In DNA form, the CDR3 reads TGTGCCAGCAGTGAAATGATAGCGGGAGGCCAAGGGGAGACCCAGTACTTC. Residues: CASSEMIAGGQGETQYF.

This clone was seen repeatedly, ten times or more. The chain joins TRBV27 to TRBJ2-2; 8 nucleotides match TRBD1. Germline CDR1 MNHEY, CDR2 SMNVEV (reference sequence). This CDR3 region has 15 residues. The ends lost 2 bases at V and 4 bases at J; junction bases unmatched: 3. CDR3 sequence: CASSLNRGTTGELFF. The CDR3 DNA reads as TGTGCCAGCAGTTTAAACAGGGGGACCACCGGGGAGCTGTTTTTT.

The chain is built from TRBV11-2 and TRBJ2-7, with 7 bases aligning to TRBD1. This CDR3 comprises 15 residues. V was clipped by 0 bases and J by 2 bases; unmatched bases: 4. CDR1 SGHAT and CDR2 FQNNGV come from the germline V gene. In nucleotides, the CDR3 is TGTGCCAGCAGCTTAGAAGGGGGCATAACCTACGAGCAGTACTTC. This encodes CASSLEGGITYEQYF. Looking up the rest from reference TRBV11-2 and TRBJ2-7 gives the full variable domain: EAGVAQSPRYKIIEKRQSVAFWCNPISGHATLYWYQQILGQGPKLLIQFQNNGVVDDSQLPKDRFSAERLKGVDSTLKIQPAKLEDSAVYLCASSLEGGITYEQYFGPGTRLTVT.

V and J are TRBV19 and TRBJ1-1; D is undetermined. There are 15 residues in the CDR3. Germline CDR1 is LNHDA and CDR2 is SQIVND (reference sequence). Trimming took 3 bases from V and 1 from J, leaving 12 bases between them. This CDR3 reads CASSISARQNTEAFF. DNA for the CDR3: TGTGCCAGTAGTATCTCTGCCAGGCAGAACACTGAAGCTTTCTTT.

The chain employs TRBV3-1 (or the pseudogene TRBV3-2) and TRBJ2-7, with 15 bases that match TRBD2. CDR1 is LGHDT and CDR2 is YNNKEL in the germline V gene (reference sequence). Unmatched junction bases numbered 8, after V lost 8 bases and J lost 9 bases. The CDR3 totals 14 residues. The CDR3 loop is CASRQGLAGGLQYF. CDR3 sequence (DNA): TGTGCCAGCCGACAAGGACTAGCGGGAGGGTTGCAGTACTTC.

The CDR3 loop is CAWSVLTDRYGYTF. The CDR3 DNA reads as TGTGCCTGGAGTGTATTGACAGATCGTTATGGCTACACCTTC. This sequence joins TRBV30 and TRBJ1-2, with D possibly matching TRBD1 (5 bases). V gave up 0 bases and J gave up 5 bases, with 13 bases separating them. The CDR3 spans 14 residues. CDR1 and CDR2 from the germline V gene are GTSNPN and SVGIG (reference sequence).

V is TRBV5-1 and J is TRBJ1-3; no clear D. Trimming took off 0 bases at V and 0 bases at J, with 10 bases between the two ends. CDR3 length: 16 amino acids. Per the germline V gene, CDR1 is SGHRS and CDR2 is YFSETQ. CDR3 sequence (DNA): TGCGCCAGCAGCTTGGACTCTTTTCTCTCTGGAAACACCATATATTTT. It codes for CASSLDSFLSGNTIYF.

The chain joins TRBV20-1 to TRBJ2-2, with 9 bases fitting TRBD1. V was pared by 3 bases and J by 3 bases, with 5 bases of the junction left unmatched. The germline gives CDR1 DFQATT, CDR2 SNEGSKA (reference sequence). The CDR3 is made up of 15 amino acids. The CDR3 DNA sequence: TGCAGTGCTAGTAACAGGGGGCAGGACACCGGGGAGCTGTTTTTT. Its protein product is CSASNRGQDTGELFF.

V gene TRBV18 combines with J gene TRBJ1-2; 8 bases are a match to TRBD1. The CDR3 consists of 13 residues. With 3 bases clipped from V and 6 bases from J, the junction kept 3 bases outside the gene matches. The germline CDR1 and CDR2 sequences are KGHSH and LQKENI. The CDR3, as DNA: TGTGCCAGCTCACCCCAGGGGGCCCATGGCTACACCTTC. Protein sequence: CASSPQGAHGYTF.

The V and J genes are TRBV5-1 and TRBJ2-2, with 8 bases fitting TRBD2. CDR1 is SGHRS and CDR2 is YFSETQ in the germline V gene. V shed 5 bases and J 6 bases; nucleotides not matched to a gene: 9. There are 15 residues in the CDR3. The CDR3, as DNA: TGCGCCAGCAGAAGCGGGAGCACGAGGGCCGGGGAGCTGTTTTTT. It is translated as CASRSGSTRAGELFF. Combining the CDR3 with reference TRBV5-1 and TRBJ2-2 gives the whole variable domain KAGVTQTPRYLIKTRGQQVTLSCSPISGHRSVSWYQQTPGQGLQFLFEYFSETQRNKGNFPGRFSGRQFSNSRSEMNVSTLELGDSALYLCASRSGSTRAGELFFGEGSRLTVL.

V usage is TRBV27 and J usage is TRBJ2-5; a weak D match, TRBD1 (6 bases). The V and J ends lost 1 base and 1 base respectively, with 13 bases between them. From germline, CDR1 is MNHEY and CDR2 SMNVEV (reference sequence). The CDR3 runs to 16 residues. The CDR3 sequence: CASSLFPGASQETQYF. CDR3 nucleotides: TGTGCCAGCAGTTTATTTCCAGGGGCCTCCCAAGAGACCCAGTACTTC.

This clone came up a few times. J is TRBJ1-3 and V is TRBV18; tentatively, D is TRBD1 (6 bases). The germline V gene encodes CDR1 KGHSH and CDR2 LQKENI. The ends were cut back, 4 bases at V and 1 base at J, with 14 bases in the middle. The CDR3 runs 16 residues. In DNA form, the CDR3 reads TGTGCCAGCTCACGATGGGAAGGGGGATCTGGAAACACCATATATTTT. Translation gives CASSRWEGGSGNTIYF.

V gene TRBV7-8 combines with J gene TRBJ2-7; a possible D gene is TRBD1 (6 bases). Germline values: CDR1 SGHVS, CDR2 FQNEAQ. CDR3 length: 15 amino acids. Trimming stripped 6 bases from V and 3 bases from J, with 18 bases between. For the CDR3, the DNA is TGTGCCAGCAGTCCAAGCCCAGGGGAGAGCTACGAGCAGTACTTC. It is translated as CASSPSPGESYEQYF.

The chain joins TRBV5-4 to TRBJ1-2; TRBD1 is a possible D gene (5 bases). Trimming took off 0 bases at V and 8 bases at J, with 14 bases between the two ends. The CDR3 loop spans 14 amino acids. In germline, CDR1 is SGHNT, CDR2 YYREEE (reference sequence). CDR3 residues: CASSLERRTLGYTF. CDR3 DNA sequence: TGTGCCAGCAGCTTGGAACGACGGACACTAGGCTACACCTTC.

The chain recombines TRBV6-5 with TRBJ2-3, with 7 bases aligning to TRBD1. The CDR3 runs to 14 residues. In germline, CDR1 is MNHEY, CDR2 SVGAGI. V lost 5 bases, J lost 4 bases, and 6 bases stayed unmatched. CDR3 coding DNA: TGTGCCAGCAGTCTAGACAGGGTGGCAGATACGCAGTATTTT. This sequence encodes CASSLDRVADTQYF.

Here the CDR3 reads CASSLGGGGGEQFF. DNA of the CDR3: TGTGCCAGCAGCTTAGGTGGTGGGGGAGGGGAGCAGTTCTTC. The genes are TRBV7-6 and TRBJ2-1; TRBD2 aligns across 7 bases. Trimming at V came to 1 base and at J to 10 bases, leaving 7 bases not matched to a gene. The CDR3 sequence is 14 residues long. Per the germline V gene, CDR1 is SGHVS and CDR2 is FNYEAQ.

This chain uses TRBV30 with TRBJ1-5; D gene uncertain. V was pared by 4 bases and J by 2 bases, with 6 bases between. From germline, CDR1 is GTSNPN and CDR2 SVGIG (reference sequence). The CDR3 totals 12 residues. In nucleotides, the CDR3 is TGTGCCTGGACCACAGGCAATCAGCCCCAGCATTTT. It is translated as CAWTTGNQPQHF.

The chain employs TRBV7-8 and TRBJ1-2, with 7 bases matching TRBD1. The ends lost 6 bases at V and 4 bases at J; junction bases unmatched: 8. This CDR3 has 14 residues. CDR1 is SGHVS and CDR2 is FQNEAQ in the germline V gene. CDR3 amino acids: CASRELAGGYGYTF. The DNA of the CDR3 is TGTGCCAGCAGGGAACTGGCAGGGGGCTATGGCTACACCTTC.

This clone was observed a single time. This chain uses TRBV27 with TRBJ2-7; the match to TRBD2 covers 11 bases. In germline, CDR1 is MNHEY, CDR2 SMNVEV (reference sequence). J lost 4 bases, V lost 0 bases, and 5 bases had no gene match. The CDR3 is 16 residues long. CDR3 amino acids: CASSLSASGRLYEQYF. CDR3 DNA sequence: TGTGCCAGCAGTTTATCGGCTAGCGGGAGGCTGTACGAGCAGTACTTC.

Only a few counts were recorded for this clone. The chain joins TRBV9 to TRBJ2-3, with D tentatively TRBD2 (5 bases). V lost 0 bases to trimming and J lost 7 bases, with 12 bases between them. CDR1 SGDLS and CDR2 YYNGEE come from the germline V gene. The CDR3 totals 14 residues. The CDR3 reads CASSVEALGNTQYF. The CDR3 DNA follows: TGTGCCAGCAGCGTAGAGGCCCTCGGGAATACGCAGTATTTT.